These 20 T cell receptor beta chains originate from one sample sequenced in a study of T cells in localized non-small cell lung cancer. Method: immunoSEQ multiplex PCR; TCRdb's copy keeps in-frame clones and lacks some. Of fewer than 90,000 clones listed, approximately 85% are singletons. The source was peripheral blood, collected before any cancer treatment. The receptors were sampled from a man between 40 and 70 years old with stage I lung adenocarcinoma.

This rearrangement joins TRBV7-2 to TRBJ1-3; possibly TRBD1 for D (5 bases). V was trimmed by 5 bases and J by 0 bases, leaving 8 bases between them. The germline V gene has CDR1 SGHTA and CDR2 FQGNSA. CDR3 size: 14 residues. The CDR3 DNA reads as TGTGCCAGCAGCCCCCAGGGCTCTGGAAACACCATATATTTT. Its protein product is CASSPQGSGNTIYF.

V and J are TRBV29-1 and TRBJ1-1, with a tentative D call TRBD1 (5 bases). V was clipped by 8 bases and J by 1 base, with 11 bases between them. The CDR3 totals 12 residues. Germline V CDR1 and CDR2: SQVTM, ANQGSEA. The CDR3 is CSSGRQNTEAFF. DNA of the CDR3: TGCAGCTCGGGACGGCAGAACACTGAAGCTTTCTTT.

The J gene is TRBJ1-2, the V gene TRBV7-6; 9 positions agree with TRBD1. J gave up 10 bases and V 5 bases, and 8 bases lay outside the gene matches. Germline lookup yields CDR1 SGHVS and CDR2 FNYEAQ. The CDR3 runs to 13 residues. This CDR3 is CASSRWTGEDYTF. DNA for the CDR3: TGTGCCAGCAGCCGTTGGACAGGGGAAGACTACACCTTC.

V is TRBV5-1 and J is TRBJ1-3, with 10 bases identical to TRBD1. The CDR3 is made up of 18 amino acids. Trimming cost V 4 bases and J 0 bases; bases outside gene matches: 10. Germline CDR1 reads SGHRS; CDR2 reads YFSETQ. The CDR3 reads CASSARDRGPSSGNTIYF. CDR3 DNA sequence: TGCGCCAGCAGCGCCCGGGACAGGGGCCCCAGCTCTGGAAACACCATATATTTT.

This chain links TRBV7-9 with TRBJ2-3, with TRBD1 identical over 7 bases. From germline, CDR1 is SEHNR and CDR2 FQNEAQ (reference sequence). The length of the CDR3 is 17 residues. J gave up 5 bases and V 3 bases, and 14 bases lay outside the gene matches. This CDR3 is CASSFIRDSVVGDTQYF. In DNA, the CDR3 is TGTGCCAGCAGCTTCATTCGGGACAGTGTCGTTGGAGATACGCAGTATTTT.

The rearrangement links TRBV19 to TRBJ2-3, with no clear D. V was clipped by 6 bases and J by 2 bases, with 12 bases between them. CDR1 and CDR2 from the germline V gene are LNHDA and SQIVND (reference sequence). CDR3 size: 14 residues. CDR3 DNA: TGTGCCAGTAGGAGGCAGTTTAACACAGATACGCAGTATTTT. It encodes CASRRQFNTDTQYF.

The CDR3 loop is CASTPRAGTEAFF. Written as DNA, the CDR3 is TGTGCCAGCACCCCGAGGGCGGGCACTGAAGCTTTCTTT. J is TRBJ1-1 and V is TRBV6-1, with no clear D. CDR3 length: 13 amino acids. V was clipped by 7 bases and J by 4 bases, with 13 bases between them. The germline V gene encodes CDR1 MNHNS and CDR2 SASEGT.

J is TRBJ1-1 and V is TRBV15; D ambiguous. The CDR3 has 19 residues. CDR1 is LNHNV and CDR2 is YYDKDF in the germline V gene (reference sequence). The V end lost 0 bases, the J end lost 3 bases, and 23 bases lay between the germline ends. The CDR3 nucleotides are TGTGCCACCAGCAGAGATAGTGGTGGTTGGGCGGCGATTGACACTGAAGCTTTCTTT. Amino acids: CATSRDSGGWAAIDTEAFF.

The chain recombines TRBV15 with TRBJ2-7, with TRBD2 as a possible D gene (6 bases). Germline loops: CDR1 LNHNV, CDR2 YYDKDF (reference sequence). The CDR3 has 16 amino acids. Deletions cut 0 bases from V and 0 bases from J, with 12 bases between. CDR3 residues: CATSRDWHGSSYEQYF. The CDR3 nucleotides are TGTGCCACCAGCAGAGATTGGCACGGGAGCTCCTACGAGCAGTACTTC.

This clone was detected once. CDR3 coding DNA: TGTGCCAGCAGGTCAGCCGGGACAGGGAAGTTGGCCCAGCATTTT. Translating gives CASRSAGTGKLAQHF. This chain links TRBV27 with TRBJ1-5; 9 bases line up with TRBD1. The CDR3 has 15 amino acids. V trimming: 6 bases; J trimming: 11 bases; junction bases outside the gene matches: 14. The germline V gene has CDR1 MNHEY and CDR2 SMNVEV (reference sequence).

J is TRBJ2-6 and V is TRBV4-2, with D unresolved. Germline V CDR1 and CDR2: LGHNA, YNFKEQ. The CDR3 spans 17 residues. Between the trimmed V and J ends, which lost 6 bases and 1 base, there was a span of 16 bases. CDR3 sequence: CASRASTVGSGANVLTF. The CDR3 nucleotides are TGTGCCAGCAGGGCTAGTACGGTCGGGTCTGGGGCCAACGTCCTGACTTTC.

The chain employs TRBV27 and TRBJ2-7, with D perhaps TRBD1 or TRBD2 (5 bases each). This CDR3 contains 16 residues. Germline CDR1 reads MNHEY; CDR2 reads SMNVEV (reference sequence). Trimming removed 5 bases at V and 3 bases at J, with 20 bases between. CDR3 bases: TGTGCCAGCAGTATCGGACACGGGACGGGCAACTACGAGCAGTACTTC. Protein sequence: CASSIGHGTGNYEQYF.

The chain uses TRBV18 and TRBJ1-1, with D possibly TRBD1 on 5 matching bases. CDR3 length equals 16 residues. V was shortened by 1 base and J by 7 bases, with 19 bases between the two germline ends. Germline V lookup: CDR1 KGHSH, CDR2 LQKENI. This CDR3 is CASSPLIIDSQNEAFF. DNA of the CDR3: TGTGCCAGCTCACCACTTATCATAGACAGTCAGAATGAAGCTTTCTTT. The full variable domain, rest sourced from reference TRBV18 and TRBJ1-1, is NAGVMQNPRHLVRRRGQEARLRCSPMKGHSHVYWYRQLPEEGLKFMVYLQKENIIDESGMPKERFSAEFPKEGPSILRIQQVVRGDSAAYFCASSPLIIDSQNEAFFGQGTRLTVV.

This clone has just one count. The V gene is TRBV19, the J gene TRBJ1-2; TRBD1 matches 9 bases. The CDR3 runs to 15 residues. The V gene end was trimmed by 2 bases and the J gene end by 5 bases; junction bases not matched to a gene: 6. The germline V gene encodes CDR1 LNHDA and CDR2 SQIVND (reference sequence). The CDR3 is CASSISSGQGYGYTF. The DNA for the CDR3 is TGTGCCAGTAGTATAAGTTCCGGACAGGGGTATGGCTACACCTTC. Using reference TRBV19 and TRBJ1-2 for the parts outside the CDR3, the full variable domain is DGGITQSPKYLFRKEGQNVTLSCEQNLNHDAMYWYRQDPGQGLRLIYYSQIVNDFQKGDIAEGYSVSREKKESFPLTVTSAQKNPTAFYLCASSISSGQGYGYTFGSGTRLTVV.

In DNA form, the CDR3 reads TGCGCCAGCAAGAAGGGTCAGGGGGAGGGCGAGCAGTACTTC. The encoded protein is CASKKGQGEGEQYF. The V gene is TRBV5-1, the J gene TRBJ2-7; the D call may be TRBD1 or TRBD2 (7 bases each). V was clipped by 6 bases and J by 6 bases, with 19 bases between them. The germline CDR1 and CDR2 sequences are SGHRS and YFSETQ. This CDR3 is 14 amino acids long.

By share, this clone ranks as medium-sized (0.01 to 0.1%). The chain joins TRBV4-2 to TRBJ1-1; D not resolved. Germline CDR1 and CDR2: LGHNA and YNFKEQ. The CDR3 has 15 residues. V was clipped by 5 bases and J by 3 bases, with 16 bases between them. The CDR3 loop is CASSSRSGADTEAFF. DNA of the CDR3: TGTGCCAGCAGCTCCCGGAGCGGAGCGGACACTGAAGCTTTCTTT.

This clone was counted a single time. V usage is TRBV9 and J usage is TRBJ2-7; D not resolved. The CDR3 is 15 amino acids. The germline V gene encodes CDR1 SGDLS and CDR2 YYNGEE. The V gene lost 4 bases and the J gene lost 0 bases, with 14 bases spanning the gap. DNA of the CDR3: TGTGCCAGCAGCCCCCAGGTGGAAAACTCCTACGAGCAGTACTTC. Translation gives CASSPQVENSYEQYF.

The sample holds one count of this clone. V gene TRBV6-5 combines with J gene TRBJ1-2; no clear D gene. V gave up 5 bases and J gave up 4 bases, with 17 bases separating them. In germline, CDR1 is MNHEY, CDR2 SVGAGI. The CDR3 covers 15 residues. CDR3 loop: CASSRGGSSPYGYTF. Written as DNA, the CDR3 is TGTGCCAGCAGTCGCGGCGGCTCCTCTCCCTATGGCTACACCTTC.

The gene calls are TRBV30 and TRBJ1-2; D perhaps matches TRBD1 (5 bases). Per germline, CDR1 GTSNPN and CDR2 SVGIG (reference sequence). The CDR3 runs 13 residues. The V end lost 8 bases, the J end lost 8 bases, and 21 bases lay between the germline ends. The chain's CDR3 is CAAEGVGAWGYTF. CDR3 coding DNA: TGTGCCGCCGAAGGGGTAGGGGCGTGGGGCTACACCTTC.

V is TRBV5-6 and J is TRBJ1-2, with a tentative D call TRBD1 (6 bases). The V end lost 2 bases, the J end lost 4 bases, and 15 bases lay between the germline ends. The germline V gene encodes CDR1 SGHDT and CDR2 YYEEEE. CDR3 size: 15 residues. The CDR3 protein is CASSFIGTKFYGYTF. The CDR3, as DNA: TGTGCCAGCAGCTTTATAGGGACAAAATTCTATGGCTACACCTTC.